These 21 T cell receptor beta chains originate from one sample sequenced in a study of STAT3 mutations in large granular lymphocyte leukemia. General study points: Every T-cell large granular lymphocyte leukemia patient had at least one immunodominant TCR beta clonotype.

TCRdb's copy holds only in-frame clones and misses some; the assay was immunoSEQ multiplex PCR. The sample includes about 15,000 clones, 84% of them seen just once. Antigens of these TCRs are unknown. The sample comprised peripheral blood mononuclear cells. These TCRs come from a man aged 50 or older with T-cell large granular lymphocyte leukemia. Some clones in this sample may be carry-over from other donors' samples.

The chain couples TRBV4-1 to TRBJ2-1; 13 nucleotides line up with TRBD2. V gave up 6 bases and J gave up 7 bases; unmatched junction bases: 6. Germline-derived CDR1 and CDR2 are MGHRA and YSYEKL. The CDR3 covers 15 residues. The CDR3 protein is CASSFTSGGANEQFF. In DNA form, the CDR3 reads TGCGCCAGCAGTTTCACTAGCGGGGGGGCGAATGAGCAGTTCTTC.

This clone was seen once. V is TRBV7-9 and J is TRBJ2-7, with D perhaps assigned TRBD1 or TRBD2 (5 bases each). V dropped 0 bases and J dropped 2 bases, with 8 bases sitting between them. The CDR3 runs 14 residues. In germline, CDR1 is SEHNR, CDR2 FQNEAQ (reference sequence). CDR3 in DNA: TGTGCCAGCAGCTTAGCCCGGGGACCCTACGAGCAGTACTTC. Its translation is CASSLARGPYEQYF. Complete variable domain (other parts from reference TRBV7-9 and TRBJ2-7): DTGVSQNPRHKITKRGQNVTFRCDPISEHNRLYWYRQTLGQGPEFLTYFQNEAQLEKSRLLSDRFSAERPKGSFSTLEIQRTEQGDSAMYLCASSLARGPYEQYFGPGTRLTVT.

This clone was recorded only once. V is TRBV5-4 and J is TRBJ2-3; 7 nucleotides match TRBD2. Germline trimming cut 2 bases from V and 5 bases from J; bases unmatched to any gene: 8. The germline V gene encodes CDR1 SGHNT and CDR2 YYREEE (reference sequence). The CDR3 loop spans 15 amino acids. CDR3 sequence (DNA): TGTGCCAGCAGCTTAACTGGCGGGAGAGGAGATACGCAGTATTTT. Protein sequence: CASSLTGGRGDTQYF.

The rearrangement uses TRBV7-3 and TRBJ2-2; TRBD2 is a possible D gene (5 bases). CDR3 length: 15 amino acids. Germline V CDR1 and CDR2: SGHTA, FQGTGA. The V end was cut by 1 base, the J end by 1 base, with 7 bases between. The CDR3 spells CASSLKRGNTGELFF. In DNA, the CDR3 is TGTGCCAGCAGCTTAAAACGGGGGAACACCGGGGAGCTGTTTTTT.

The chain recombines TRBV2 with TRBJ2-7; 8 bases are shared with TRBD1. CDR1 and CDR2 (germline): SNHLY, FYNNEI. The CDR3 is 14 amino acids. Trimming cost V 4 bases and J 4 bases; bases outside gene matches: 6. As DNA, the CDR3 is TGTGCCAGCAGTGCCCGGACAGGGAAGTACGAGCAGTACTTC. It specifies CASSARTGKYEQYF.

The chain carries TRBV18 and TRBJ2-5; D unclear. V was shortened by 3 bases and J by 1 base, with 6 bases between the two germline ends. The germline CDR1 and CDR2 sequences are KGHSH and LQKENI. CDR3 length: 13 residues. The CDR3 DNA is TGTGCCAGCTCACCCTACCGCCAAGAGACCCAGTACTTC. Protein sequence: CASSPYRQETQYF.

This rearrangement joins TRBV19 to TRBJ2-7; D unresolved. Germline V gives CDR1 LNHDA, CDR2 SQIVND (reference sequence). The CDR3 extends over 12 amino acids. The V end was cut by 5 bases, the J end by 1 base, with 6 bases between. The CDR3 DNA reads TGTGCCAGTAGTCAGAGTTCCTACGAGCAGTACTTC. The encoded protein is CASSQSSYEQYF.

This chain connects TRBV5-1 to TRBJ1-5; D is ambiguous. The length of the CDR3 is 14 residues. Trimming cost V 0 bases and J 7 bases, with 11 bases left between them. Germline CDR1 is SGHRS and CDR2 is YFSETQ. CDR3 residues: CASSLDEGRQPQHF. The CDR3 DNA is TGCGCCAGCAGCTTGGACGAAGGGAGGCAGCCCCAGCATTTT.

This clone has only a few counts. The V and J genes are TRBV5-1 and TRBJ2-2; no clear D. Germline-derived CDR1 and CDR2 are SGHRS and YFSETQ. The CDR3 is 15 amino acids. Trimming took off 4 bases at V and 0 bases at J, with 10 bases between the two ends. CDR3: CASSLDGSNTGELFF. The DNA of the CDR3 is TGCGCCAGCAGCCTGGACGGCTCGAACACCGGGGAGCTGTTTTTT.

CDR3 bases: TGTGCCAGCAGTCGCGGGCCCATCTACGAGCAGTACTTC. Protein product: CASSRGPIYEQYF. J is TRBJ2-7 and V is TRBV6-5, with D perhaps matching TRBD2 (5 bases). Trimming took off 5 bases at V and 3 bases at J, with 11 bases between the two ends. CDR1 is MNHEY, CDR2 SVGAGI, per germline. CDR3 length: 13 residues.

The chain combines TRBV9 with TRBJ2-1; 8 nucleotides match TRBD2. V gave up 2 bases and J gave up 8 bases; unmatched junction bases: 9. Germline assignment: CDR1 SGDLS and CDR2 YYNGEE. There are 15 residues in the CDR3. The CDR3 protein is CASSVWASGRDEQFF. The CDR3 DNA follows: TGTGCCAGCAGCGTTTGGGCTAGCGGGCGTGATGAGCAGTTCTTC. The full variable domain, with the rest looked up from reference TRBV9 and TRBJ2-1, is DSGVTQTPKHLITATGQRVTLRCSPRSGDLSVYWYQQSLDQGLQFLIQYYNGEERAKGNILERFSAQQFPDLHSELNLSSLELGDSALYFCASSVWASGRDEQFFGPGTRLTVL.

The rearrangement uses TRBV19 and TRBJ1-5, with 9 bases lining up with TRBD1. The CDR3 totals 14 residues. CDR1 and CDR2 from the germline V gene are LNHDA and SQIVND (reference sequence). V was pared by 7 bases and J by 6 bases, with 7 bases of the junction left unmatched. The DNA of the CDR3 is TGTGCCAGTACAAGGACAGGGGTGGCTCAGCCCCAGCATTTT. The encoded protein is CASTRTGVAQPQHF.

The CDR3 nucleotides read TGTGCCAGCAGTTTGACAGGGAGGGAGACCCAGTACTTC. Encoded protein: CASSLTGRETQYF. This chain connects TRBV27 to TRBJ2-5; D is possibly TRBD1 (7 bases). Germline assignment: CDR1 MNHEY and CDR2 SMNVEV (reference sequence). The V end lost 3 bases, the J end lost 5 bases, and 10 bases lay between the germline ends. This CDR3 contains 13 residues.

This clone showed up just a few times. One junction end does not reproduce the germline sequence, and a read error may be involved. This chain links TRBV2 with TRBJ1-5; 7 nucleotides align to TRBD1. The CDR3 is 13 amino acids. The germline V gene has CDR1 SNHLY and CDR2 FYNNEI. CDR3 sequence (DNA): TGTGCCGGCAGCAGGGGGGCTAGGCAGCCCCAGCATTTT. It yields the protein CAGSRGARQPQHF.

The chain has TRBV18 and TRBJ1-6, with 9 bases matching TRBD1. The CDR3 loop spans 14 amino acids. Germline CDR1 KGHSH, CDR2 LQKENI. The V gene end was trimmed by 3 bases and the J gene end by 10 bases; junction bases not matched to a gene: 4. CDR3 bases: TGTGCCAGCTCACCGGACAGGGGAGAATCACCCCTCCACTTT. Translation: CASSPDRGESPLHF.

This chain connects TRBV2 to TRBJ1-1, with no clear D. Deletions cut 6 bases from V and 0 bases from J, with 8 bases between. The CDR3 loop spans 13 amino acids. CDR1 SNHLY and CDR2 FYNNEI come from the germline V gene. CDR3 residues: CASRQAMNTEAFF. The DNA of the CDR3 is TGTGCCAGCAGGCAGGCCATGAACACTGAAGCTTTCTTT.

The rearrangement joins TRBV7-9 to TRBJ1-1; the D gene is possibly TRBD1 (6 bases). The V and J ends lost 5 bases and 4 bases respectively, with 17 bases between them. CDR1 is SEHNR, CDR2 FQNEAQ, per germline (reference sequence). This CDR3 has 15 residues. CDR3 sequence reads: CASSHVRGGGTEAFF. In DNA, the CDR3 is TGTGCCAGCAGCCACGTCAGGGGAGGAGGCACTGAAGCTTTCTTT.

The rearrangement uses TRBV18 and TRBJ2-6; possible D gene TRBD2, 6 bases. CDR1 and CDR2 (germline): KGHSH, LQKENI. The CDR3 sequence is 17 residues long. V lost 4 bases, J lost 2 bases, and 15 bases lay in between. CDR3 nucleotide sequence: TGTGCCAGCTCACAGACGGGGGTAAGAGCTGGGGCCAACGTCCTGACTTTC. As protein: CASSQTGVRAGANVLTF.

The rearrangement uses TRBV5-6 and TRBJ2-5; D is undetermined. The germline V and J ends were trimmed by 0 bases and 4 bases, with 7 bases remaining between them. The germline V gene encodes CDR1 SGHDT and CDR2 YYEEEE. CDR3 length equals 13 residues. DNA for the CDR3: TGTGCCAGCAGCTTGGGACGGCCAGAGACCCAGTACTTC. As protein: CASSLGRPETQYF.

This clone was seen only once. The chain joins TRBV19 to TRBJ2-3; D is unclear. The CDR3 contains 12 residues. The V gene lost 5 bases and the J gene lost 6 bases, with 9 bases spanning the gap. CDR1 is LNHDA and CDR2 is SQIVND in the germline V gene (reference sequence). This CDR3 reads CASSPWRDTQYF. CDR3 in DNA: TGTGCCAGTAGTCCCTGGCGGGATACGCAGTATTTT. Supplemented by reference TRBV19 and TRBJ2-3, the full variable domain reads DGGITQSPKYLFRKEGQNVTLSCEQNLNHDAMYWYRQDPGQGLRLIYYSQIVNDFQKGDIAEGYSVSREKKESFPLTVTSAQKNPTAFYLCASSPWRDTQYFGPGTRLTVL.

The V gene is TRBV29-1, the J gene TRBJ2-3; 10 positions match TRBD2. Germline loops: CDR1 SQVTM, CDR2 ANQGSEA. The CDR3 runs 15 residues. The ends lost 3 bases at V and 0 bases at J; junction bases unmatched: 3. As DNA, the CDR3 is TGCAGCGTTGAGTCAGCGGGAGGGAGCACAGATACGCAGTATTTT. Translating gives CSVESAGGSTDTQYF.